What follows are 19 T cell receptor beta chains derived from one specimen sequenced in a study of molecular identifiers for immune sequencing clone quantification. TCRdb re-analysed the PCR reads in MiXCR, keeping a single row per CDR3 protein. The sample holds about 510,000 distinct CDR3 sequences, about 25% seen once. Source material: naive CD8+ T cells from blood, with Jurkat cell RNA spiked in. Subset given: FACS-sorted CD8+CD4-CCR7+CD45RA+ naive T cells. These TCRs come from a human donor in good health. Some libraries in this study had Jurkat cell RNA spiked in.

This clonotype was recorded at least ten times. J is TRBJ2-3 and V is TRBV7-9; D is uncertain. This CDR3 is built from 13 residues. Trimming took 6 bases from V and 6 from J, leaving 13 bases between them. The germline CDR1 and CDR2 sequences are SEHNR and FQNEAQ (reference sequence). The CDR3 coding sequence is TGTGCCAGCAGTCCCTCGGGTCCCGATACGCAGTATTTT. Protein product: CASSPSGPDTQYF.

This clonotype was counted a single time. This chain links TRBV7-6 with TRBJ1-1; D call uncertain. Germline assignment: CDR1 SGHVS and CDR2 FNYEAQ. This CDR3 has 12 residues. The V gene lost 4 bases and the J gene lost 5 bases, with 8 bases spanning the gap. The CDR3 loop reads CASSSTETEAFF. Here the CDR3 DNA reads TGTGCCAGCAGCTCCACAGAGACTGAAGCTTTCTTT.

This clonotype was observed a handful of times. This sequence joins TRBV6-2 or TRBV6-3 and TRBJ2-6; 9 bases align to TRBD1. This CDR3 is built from 19 residues. V was clipped by 5 bases and J by 4 bases; unmatched bases: 15. CDR1 and CDR2 from the germline V gene are MNHEY and SVGEGT. In DNA form, the CDR3 reads TGTGCCAGCAGTCAAATCCGGGACAGGGTCCTCTCGGGGGCCAACGTCCTGACTTTC. Protein product: CASSQIRDRVLSGANVLTF.

As concerns this clonotype: Given a much more abundant clone one base away, this may be a read error. V gene TRBV4-1 combines with J gene TRBJ1-1; 7 nucleotides match TRBD1. CDR3 length equals 16 residues. V lost 0 bases and J lost 4; bases outside the gene matches: 8. The germline CDR1 and CDR2 sequences are MGHRA and YSYEKL. CDR3 in DNA: TGCGCCAGCAGCCAAGAAAAGACAGGGCGGTCCACTGAAGCTTTCTTT. Translation gives CASSQEKTGRSTEAFF.

The rearrangement uses TRBV14 and TRBJ1-2; no firm D call. Germline CDR1 reads SGHDN; CDR2 reads FVKESK. There are 13 residues in the CDR3. V was cut by 4 bases and J by 8 bases, with 14 bases left in between. Here the CDR3 DNA reads TGTGCCAGCAGCCCCAACCTACTCTGGGGCTACACCTTC. This encodes CASSPNLLWGYTF.

V usage is TRBV6-2 or TRBV6-3 and J usage is TRBJ2-7; D possibly corresponds to TRBD2 (5 bases). V was clipped by 9 bases and J by 5 bases, with 8 bases between them. This CDR3 contains 10 residues. Germline V CDR1 and CDR2: MNHEY, SVGEGT. The DNA of the CDR3 is TGTGCCAGGCGGAGGCACGAGCAGTACTTC. Translating it yields CARRRHEQYF.

As to this clonotype: A clone one base away is much larger, so this may be a read error. This chain links TRBV7-6 with TRBJ1-1, with TRBD1 as a possible D gene (5 bases). This CDR3 region has 14 residues. Per germline, CDR1 SGHVS and CDR2 FNYEAQ. CDR3: CASSLAGEYTEASF. The DNA for the CDR3 is TGTGCCAGCAGCTTAGCAGGGGAGTACACTGAAGCTTCCTTT.

This rearrangement joins TRBV7-9 to TRBJ1-5; possibly TRBD1 for D (6 bases). CDR3 length equals 16 residues. Germline V CDR1 and CDR2: SEHNR, FQNEAQ (reference sequence). Trimming cost V 3 bases and J 0 bases, with 12 bases left between them. CDR3 protein: CASSFVTGYSNQPQHF. The CDR3 DNA reads TGTGCCAGCAGCTTCGTTACAGGGTATAGCAATCAGCCCCAGCATTTT.

This clonotype was observed a handful of times. The V gene is TRBV27, the J gene TRBJ2-3; maybe TRBD2 (6 bases). The V end was cut by 3 bases, the J end by 3 bases, with 10 bases between. CDR3 length: 14 amino acids. Germline V gives CDR1 MNHEY, CDR2 SMNVEV (reference sequence). The CDR3 DNA is TGTGCCAGCAGTTTGGCTAGCGCTACAGATACGCAGTATTTT. Protein sequence: CASSLASATDTQYF.

In this sample, this clonotype turned up a few times. The rearrangement uses TRBV2 and TRBJ1-5; TRBD1 agrees at 8 bases. Germline values: CDR1 SNHLY, CDR2 FYNNEI. V lost 6 bases, J lost 3 bases, and 4 bases stayed unmatched. CDR3 length equals 14 residues. DNA of the CDR3: TGTGCCAGCAGCGGACAGGGATTCAATCAGCCCCAGCATTTT. Protein: CASSGQGFNQPQHF. Combining the CDR3 with reference TRBV2 and TRBJ1-5 gives the whole variable domain EPEVTQTPSHQVTQMGQEVILRCVPISNHLYFYWYRQILGQKVEFLVSFYNNEISEKSEIFDDQFSVERPDGSNFTLKIRSTKLEDSAMYFCASSGQGFNQPQHFGDGTRLSIL.

This chain uses TRBV30 with TRBJ2-3, with no clear D. The V end lost 0 bases, the J end lost 0 bases, and 7 bases lay between the germline ends. This CDR3 spans 14 amino acids. Germline CDR1 GTSNPN, CDR2 SVGIG (reference sequence). The CDR3 DNA is TGTGCCTGGAGTGTACGAACTAGCACAGATACGCAGTATTTT. Its protein product is CAWSVRTSTDTQYF.

This clonotype was detected a few times. The chain recombines TRBV2 with TRBJ2-2; no reliable D call. Trimming removed 5 bases from V and 1 base from J, with 5 bases in between. This CDR3 has 13 amino acids. Looked up from germline, CDR1 is SNHLY and CDR2 is FYNNEI. Here the CDR3 reads CASSPKNTGELFF. The DNA of the CDR3 is TGTGCCAGCAGTCCCAAGAACACCGGGGAGCTGTTTTTT.

The chain joins TRBV7-2 to TRBJ2-7; TRBD2 agrees at 7 bases. Unmatched junction bases numbered 9, after V lost 5 bases and J lost 2 bases. There are 15 residues in the CDR3. Germline values: CDR1 SGHTA, CDR2 FQGNSA. CDR3 DNA: TGTGCCAGCAGCCCCCCCCCTAGCGGACCCTACGAGCAGTACTTC. It yields the protein CASSPPPSGPYEQYF.

In this sample, this clonotype turned up many times. The rearrangement joins TRBV6-6 to TRBJ2-5, with TRBD2 matching over 7 bases. V dropped 6 bases and J dropped 5; count of bases not matched to a gene: 12. The CDR3 spans 15 residues. Germline V gene lookup returns CDR1 MNHNY and CDR2 SVGAGI (reference sequence). The CDR3 region has the DNA TGTGCCAGCAGCCCCGGCTGGAGCGGGGAGGAGACCCAGTACTTC. Encoded protein: CASSPGWSGEETQYF.

This clonotype was seen more than once but under ten times. The rearrangement links TRBV11-1 to TRBJ2-5; 9 nucleotides align to TRBD2. Per germline, CDR1 SGHAT and CDR2 FQDESV (reference sequence). After removal of 1 base from V and 1 base from J, the junction contained 7 bases not matched to a gene. CDR3 length: 17 amino acids. CDR3 bases: TGTGCCAGCAGCTTAGGCGCTCAAGCGGGGGGCCAAGAGACCCAGTACTTC. Encoded protein: CASSLGAQAGGQETQYF.

This clonotype was found many times. The CDR3 bases are TGTGCCAGCAGCGCCCAGCGTCGTCCTGAAGCTTTCTTT. It specifies CASSAQRRPEAFF. This chain uses TRBV21-1 with TRBJ1-1. TRBV21-1 is listed as a pseudogene. CDR3 length equals 13 residues.

The chain uses TRBV29-1 and TRBJ1-1; 9 bases fit TRBD1. V lost 3 bases to trimming and J lost 1 base; unmatched junction nucleotides: 3. The CDR3 sequence is 14 residues long. CDR1 SQVTM and CDR2 ANQGSEA come from the germline V gene. CDR3 sequence (DNA): TGCAGCGTTGAGGGGACAGGGTCGAACACTGAAGCTTTCTTT. It is translated as CSVEGTGSNTEAFF.

In this sample, this clonotype turned up many times. This rearrangement joins TRBV29-1 to TRBJ2-2; D not certain. V lost 5 bases, J lost 5 bases, and 3 bases lay in between. The CDR3 is made up of 10 amino acids. The germline gives CDR1 SQVTM, CDR2 ANQGSEA. CDR3 nucleotide sequence: TGCAGCGTTTTAACCGGGGAGCTGTTTTTT. Protein: CSVLTGELFF.

The table lists this clonotype with many counts. The chain's CDR3 is CASSQDGTGGNNSPLHF. The CDR3 DNA reads as TGCGCCAGCAGCCAAGACGGGACAGGGGGCAATAATTCACCCCTCCACTTT. V usage is TRBV4-1 and J usage is TRBJ1-6; 12 bases map to TRBD1. This CDR3 comprises 17 residues. The germline V gene encodes CDR1 MGHRA and CDR2 YSYEKL. The junction had 2 bases not matched to a gene; V was cut back by 0 bases and J by 5 bases.